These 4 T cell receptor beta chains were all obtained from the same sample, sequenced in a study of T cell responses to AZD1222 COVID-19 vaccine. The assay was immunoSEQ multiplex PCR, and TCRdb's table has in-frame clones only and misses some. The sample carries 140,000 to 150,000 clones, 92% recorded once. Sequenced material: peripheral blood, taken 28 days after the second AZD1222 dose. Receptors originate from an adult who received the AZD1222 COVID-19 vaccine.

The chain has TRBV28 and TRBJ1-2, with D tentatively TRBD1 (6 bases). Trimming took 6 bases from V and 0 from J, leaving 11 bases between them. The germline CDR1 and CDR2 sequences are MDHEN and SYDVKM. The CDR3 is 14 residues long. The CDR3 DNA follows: TGTGCCAGCAGGTCAGGGGAAGCTAACTATGGCTACACCTTC. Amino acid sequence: CASRSGEANYGYTF.

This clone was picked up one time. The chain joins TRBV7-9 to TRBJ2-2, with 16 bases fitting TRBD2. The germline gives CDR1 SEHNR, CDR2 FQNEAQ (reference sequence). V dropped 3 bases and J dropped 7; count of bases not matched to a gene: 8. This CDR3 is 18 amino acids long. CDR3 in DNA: TGTGCCAGCAGCTTCGGGACTAGCGGGAGGGCCAGTGGCGGGGAGCTGTTTTTT. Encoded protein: CASSFGTSGRASGGELFF.

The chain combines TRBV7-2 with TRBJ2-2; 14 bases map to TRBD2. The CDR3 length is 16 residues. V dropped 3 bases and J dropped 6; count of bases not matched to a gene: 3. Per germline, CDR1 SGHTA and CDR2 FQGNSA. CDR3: CASSLPGLAGAGELFF. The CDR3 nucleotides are TGTGCCAGCAGCTTGCCGGGACTAGCGGGAGCCGGGGAGCTGTTTTTT.

The CDR3 DNA reads TGTGCCAGCAGTGAAAGGCTGGCACAGAGGCGGGAGAGAATCTACGAGCAGTACTTC. Its translation: CASSERLAQRRERIYEQYF. The V gene is TRBV6-1, the J gene TRBJ2-7, with 7 bases that match TRBD2. After removal of 2 bases from V and 3 bases from J, the junction contained 19 bases not matched to a gene. CDR3 size: 19 residues. Germline V gene data show CDR1 as MNHNS and CDR2 as SASEGT.